What follows are 20 T cell receptor beta chains derived from one specimen sequenced in a study of T-cell reconstitution after alpha-beta-depleted transplantation in children. Unique molecular identifiers were built into the TCRbeta library. TCRdb ran MiXCR on the PCR reads and lists one entry per CDR3 protein. The data hold about 640,000 distinct CDR3 sequences, with 16% observed a single time. The sample consisted of PBMCs from the stem cell graft donor, taken from the stem cell graft. The source of these receptors is a human donor who donated a stem cell graft to a child with acute myeloid leukemia.

The V gene is TRBV10-3, the J gene TRBJ2-3; no firm D call. This CDR3 region has 14 residues. Trimming took off 8 bases at V and 0 bases at J, with 12 bases between the two ends. From germline, CDR1 is ENHRY and CDR2 SYGVKD. The CDR3 region has the DNA TGTGCCATCTCAACGGAAGGTAGCACAGATACGCAGTATTTT. This encodes CAISTEGSTDTQYF.

V gene TRBV2 combines with J gene TRBJ2-2; tentative D call: TRBD1 (6 bases). Germline CDR1 SNHLY, CDR2 FYNNEI. This CDR3 is 15 amino acids long. Trimming pared 2 bases from V and 6 bases from J, leaving 13 bases between. CDR3 sequence (DNA): TGTGCCAGCAGTGAATTGTCAGGGGCCCCCGGGGAGCTGTTTTTT. Protein product: CASSELSGAPGELFF.

This clonotype was seen many times. The V and J genes are TRBV20-1 and TRBJ2-3, with 8 bases lining up with TRBD1. The CDR3 is made up of 15 amino acids. V shed 1 base, J shed 0 bases, and the junction held 3 bases outside the gene matches. Germline-derived CDR1 and CDR2 are DFQATT and SNEGSKA (reference sequence). The CDR3 sequence: CSARGGQGSTDTQYF. The CDR3 DNA follows: TGCAGTGCTAGAGGAGGACAGGGAAGCACAGATACGCAGTATTTT.

This clonotype has only a few counts. The chain carries TRBV7-3 and TRBJ2-3, with D possibly called TRBD1 or TRBD2 (5 bases each). With 5 bases removed from V and 3 bases from J, the gap between germline ends came to 12 bases. The CDR3 runs to 14 residues. The germline V gene encodes CDR1 SGHTA and CDR2 FQGTGA. The CDR3, as DNA: TGTGCCAGCAGCCTGGATTGGGGGACAGATACGCAGTATTTT. It is translated as CASSLDWGTDTQYF.

This clonotype was observed at least ten times. The chain uses TRBV15 and TRBJ1-5, with unresolved D. Trimming took 7 bases from V and 0 from J, leaving 7 bases between them. CDR3 length equals 13 residues. Germline V gene sequence: CDR1 LNHNV, CDR2 YYDKDF (reference sequence). CDR3 loop: CATNQDSNQPQHF. DNA for the CDR3: TGTGCCACCAACCAGGATAGCAATCAGCCCCAGCATTTT.

This clonotype was seen at least ten times. CDR3 sequence: CASSYESAGWGTQYF. DNA of the CDR3: TGTGCCAGCAGTTACGAGTCGGCTGGCTGGGGGACCCAGTACTTC. The rearrangement links TRBV6-5 to TRBJ2-5; the D is unclear. CDR3 length equals 15 residues. Germline CDR1 is MNHEY and CDR2 is SVGAGI. The V gene lost 2 bases and the J gene lost 7 bases, with 17 bases spanning the gap.

This clonotype was observed at least ten times. J is TRBJ2-1 and V is TRBV29-1; 7 positions agree with TRBD1. With V trimmed by 3 bases and J by 4 bases, 0 bases remained unmatched. The germline V gene encodes CDR1 SQVTM and CDR2 ANQGSEA. The CDR3 totals 12 residues. CDR3 protein: CSVEDRYNEQFF. The DNA for the CDR3 is TGCAGCGTTGAGGACAGGTACAATGAGCAGTTCTTC.

The V gene is TRBV7-2, the J gene TRBJ2-3; tentative D call: TRBD2 (6 bases). Germline V gives CDR1 SGHTA, CDR2 FQGNSA. The CDR3 runs 16 residues. The ends were cut back, 0 bases at V and 1 base at J, with 11 bases in the middle. Here the CDR3 reads CASSLAGGGGTDTQYF. Here the CDR3 DNA reads TGTGCCAGCAGCTTAGCGGGTGGCGGGGGCACAGATACGCAGTATTTT.

The rearrangement uses TRBV20-1 and TRBJ1-5; D perhaps matches TRBD1 (6 bases). V lost 6 bases to trimming and J lost 3 bases, with 15 bases between them. The CDR3 consists of 14 residues. CDR1 is DFQATT and CDR2 is SNEGSKA in the germline V gene (reference sequence). DNA for the CDR3: TGCAGTGCCCTAGGGGGTGAGTTCAATCAGCCCCAGCATTTT. Its translation is CSALGGEFNQPQHF.

This clonotype was seen ten or more times. The chain uses TRBV20-1 and TRBJ1-5; 8 bases agree with TRBD1. From germline, CDR1 is DFQATT and CDR2 SNEGSKA (reference sequence). With V trimmed by 0 bases and J by 7 bases, 8 bases remained unmatched. CDR3 length equals 15 residues. CDR3 protein: CSARDRTGGYQPQHF. CDR3 nucleotides: TGCAGTGCTAGAGATCGAACAGGGGGGTACCAGCCCCAGCATTTT.

This rearrangement joins TRBV7-9 to TRBJ2-1, with D perhaps assigned TRBD1 or TRBD2 (5 bases each). V was clipped by 5 bases and J by 5 bases, with 16 bases between them. Germline assignment: CDR1 SEHNR and CDR2 FQNEAQ (reference sequence). The CDR3 extends over 15 amino acids. This chain's CDR3 is CASSVGRETNNEQFF. The CDR3 DNA follows: TGTGCCAGCAGCGTGGGCAGGGAGACTAACAATGAGCAGTTCTTC.

This clonotype was observed at least ten times. This rearrangement joins TRBV20-1 to TRBJ1-2, with 10 bases aligning to TRBD1. Germline CDR1 DFQATT, CDR2 SNEGSKA (reference sequence). Trimming took 2 bases from V and 8 from J; bases not matched to a gene: 5. There are 13 residues in the CDR3. The DNA of the CDR3 is TGCAGTGCTAGATTGGGACAGGGGCGCGGCTACACCTTC. It encodes CSARLGQGRGYTF.

The J gene is TRBJ2-7, the V gene TRBV20-1, with D perhaps TRBD2 (6 bases). Trimming stripped 6 bases from V and 0 bases from J, with 18 bases between. The CDR3 consists of 15 residues. Looked up from germline, CDR1 is DFQATT and CDR2 is SNEGSKA (reference sequence). CDR3 nucleotide sequence: TGCAGTGCCCCGACAGCCGGGGGAAGCTCCTACGAGCAGTACTTC. Translating gives CSAPTAGGSSYEQYF.

The V gene is TRBV7-9, the J gene TRBJ2-2, with D uncertain. The CDR3 consists of 14 residues. Trimming took off 7 bases at V and 9 bases at J, with 18 bases between the two ends. Germline values: CDR1 SEHNR, CDR2 FQNEAQ (reference sequence). The CDR3 loop reads CASKSGFPPRELFF. The CDR3 DNA reads as TGTGCCAGCAAATCGGGTTTCCCTCCGAGGGAGCTGTTTTTT.

The chain couples TRBV5-5 to TRBJ1-5; D is undetermined. Germline CDR1 reads SGHKS; CDR2 reads YYEKEE (reference sequence). Deletions cut 4 bases from V and 3 bases from J, with 11 bases between. CDR3 length: 14 residues. CDR3 amino acids: CASSHPGLNQPQHF. The DNA of the CDR3 is TGTGCCAGCAGCCACCCCGGACTCAATCAGCCCCAGCATTTT.

This chain links TRBV7-9 with TRBJ1-4; 7 positions agree with TRBD1. Germline lookup yields CDR1 SEHNR and CDR2 FQNEAQ (reference sequence). Trimming removed 5 bases from V and 5 bases from J; junction bases left unmatched: 14. The CDR3 consists of 17 residues. For the CDR3, the DNA is TGTGCCAGCAGCCACGAGTTGGACAGGACTGGGAATGAAAAACTGTTTTTT. Residues: CASSHELDRTGNEKLFF.

This clonotype has ten or more counts. The chain combines TRBV12-3 or TRBV12-4 with TRBJ2-1; D is possibly TRBD1 (6 bases). V lost 1 base to trimming and J lost 5 bases, with 12 bases between them. CDR3 length: 15 residues. DNA for the CDR3: TGTGCCAGCAGTTTAGTACAAGGGGGTGACAATGAGCAGTTCTTC. Translating it yields CASSLVQGGDNEQFF.

This clonotype has a count of ten or more. The rearrangement links TRBV12-3 or TRBV12-4 to TRBJ2-7, with D possibly being TRBD1 or TRBD2 (5 bases each). CDR3 size: 13 residues. Trimming removed 3 bases from V and 3 bases from J, with 9 bases in between. CDR3 DNA: TGTGCCAGCAGTTTCGGGACCAACTACGAGCAGTACGTC. It translates to CASSFGTNYEQYV.

This clonotype was seen only once. V and J are TRBV7-8 and TRBJ2-7; tentatively, D is TRBD1 (5 bases). Per the germline V gene, CDR1 is SGHVS and CDR2 is FQNEAQ. The CDR3 is made up of 16 amino acids. Trimming stripped 1 base from V and 0 bases from J, with 13 bases between. The CDR3 bases are TGTGCCAGCAGCTTAGTAGTAGCAGGGAACTCCTACGAGCAGTACTTC. Translating gives CASSLVVAGNSYEQYF.

The table lists this clonotype with many counts. The V call is TRBV29-1, the J call TRBJ2-1; 9 bases fit TRBD1. CDR1 and CDR2 (germline): SQVTM, ANQGSEA. The CDR3 extends over 13 amino acids. The V gene end was trimmed by 7 bases and the J gene end by 7 bases; junction bases not matched to a gene: 8. CDR3 in amino acids: CSGDRVKGNEQFF. The CDR3 DNA sequence: TGCAGCGGGGACAGGGTCAAGGGTAATGAGCAGTTCTTC.